The 32 T cell receptor beta chains in this list originate from one sample, sequenced in a study of post-analysis software for immune sequencing data. Their specific antigens are unknown. Overall study results and limits: Five TRBV segments, including TRBV5-6, TRBV5-1 and TRBV20-1, were more frequent in patients than controls.

Unique molecular identifiers were carried by the TCR beta cDNA libraries. TCRdb re-called the PCR reads through MiXCR, storing one row per CDR3 protein. Here the sample spans hundreds of thousands of distinct CDR3 sequences, roughly 30% being singletons. Sample: blood. These receptors came from a girl aged 10-17 years with multiple sclerosis.

The chain has TRBV7-9 and TRBJ2-7, with D possibly being TRBD1 (6 bases). Trimming took off 4 bases at V and 6 bases at J, with 16 bases between the two ends. In germline, CDR1 is SEHNR, CDR2 FQNEAQ (reference sequence). The CDR3 spans 14 residues. The CDR3 DNA is TGTGCCAGCAGCTCCAGGTCAGGGGTGGGCGAGCAGTACTTC. Amino acid sequence: CASSSRSGVGEQYF. Supplemented by reference TRBV7-9 and TRBJ2-7, the full variable domain reads DTGVSQNPRHKITKRGQNVTFRCDPISEHNRLYWYRQTLGQGPEFLTYFQNEAQLEKSRLLSDRFSAERPKGSFSTLEIQRTEQGDSAMYLCASSSRSGVGEQYFGPGTRLTVT.

The chain couples TRBV4-1 to TRBJ2-7; D is undetermined. The CDR3 consists of 13 residues. Per germline, CDR1 MGHRA and CDR2 YSYEKL. Between the trimmed V and J ends, which lost 1 base and 6 bases, there was a span of 10 bases. CDR3 sequence reads: CASSQGVAREQYF. The CDR3 nucleotides are TGCGCCAGCAGCCAAGGCGTGGCCCGCGAGCAGTACTTC.

The V call is TRBV5-1, the J call TRBJ2-5; D perhaps matches TRBD1 (5 bases). This CDR3 has 14 amino acids. Looked up from germline, CDR1 is SGHRS and CDR2 is YFSETQ. Between the trimmed V and J ends, which lost 2 bases and 5 bases, there was a span of 13 bases. DNA of the CDR3: TGCGCCAGCAGCTTTGACAGTTCACGGGAGACCCAGTACTTC. Amino acid sequence: CASSFDSSRETQYF.

In this sample, this clonotype turned up many times. The chain joins TRBV20-1 to TRBJ2-7; 11 nucleotides align to TRBD2. The CDR3 extends over 14 amino acids. Germline CDR1 reads DFQATT; CDR2 reads SNEGSKA (reference sequence). The V gene end was trimmed by 4 bases and the J gene end by 6 bases; junction bases not matched to a gene: 8. The CDR3 loop is CSAKIAGGPGEQYF. The CDR3 DNA follows: TGCAGTGCTAAGATAGCGGGAGGGCCGGGCGAGCAGTACTTC.

This chain connects TRBV11-2 to TRBJ2-5; D is perhaps TRBD2 (5 bases). Germline V CDR1 and CDR2: SGHAT, FQNNGV. The CDR3 has 15 amino acids. Trimming cost V 0 bases and J 5 bases, with 13 bases left between them. CDR3 nucleotides: TGTGCCAGCAGCTTAGATTTGGGAGTATCTGAGACCCAGTACTTC. Translated, it gives CASSLDLGVSETQYF. Variable domain in full (rest from reference TRBV11-2 and TRBJ2-5): EAGVAQSPRYKIIEKRQSVAFWCNPISGHATLYWYQQILGQGPKLLIQFQNNGVVDDSQLPKDRFSAERLKGVDSTLKIQPAKLEDSAVYLCASSLDLGVSETQYFGPGTRLLVL.

V usage is TRBV5-6 and J usage is TRBJ2-1; 9 bases are a match to TRBD1. V dropped 4 bases and J dropped 9; count of bases not matched to a gene: 17. CDR1 is SGHDT, CDR2 YYEEEE, per germline. This CDR3 has 17 residues. The CDR3 is CASSGRGGQGFLGEQFF. The CDR3 coding sequence is TGTGCCAGCAGCGGCAGGGGGGGACAGGGTTTTCTCGGTGAGCAGTTCTTC.

This clonotype was counted between two and nine times. This chain links TRBV12-3 or TRBV12-4 with TRBJ1-5, with D perhaps TRBD1 (5 bases). CDR3 size: 15 residues. V was trimmed by 6 bases and J by 0 bases, leaving 12 bases between them. The CDR3 loop reads CASRSQANSNQPQHF. DNA for the CDR3: TGTGCCAGCAGATCACAGGCAAATAGCAATCAGCCCCAGCATTTT.

This clonotype was recorded a few times. This chain joins TRBV5-1 and TRBJ1-2, with D uncertain. The CDR3 runs 14 residues. Trimming left V 5 bases short and J 4 bases short, with 15 bases between. Germline CDR1 is SGHRS and CDR2 is YFSETQ. As DNA, the CDR3 is TGCGCCAGCAGTAGAGACACGGCGAGCTATGGCTACACCTTC. Protein: CASSRDTASYGYTF.

The chain couples TRBV29-1 to TRBJ2-5; 10 bases map to TRBD2. This CDR3 is 15 amino acids long. With 7 bases clipped from V and 2 bases from J, the junction kept 10 bases outside the gene matches. Germline CDR1 SQVTM, CDR2 ANQGSEA. The CDR3: CSGRLAGLRQETQYF. CDR3 sequence (DNA): TGCAGCGGGCGACTAGCGGGCCTTAGACAAGAGACCCAGTACTTC. Full variable domain (rest looked up from reference TRBV29-1 and TRBJ2-5): SAVISQKPSRDICQRGTSLTIQCQVDSQVTMMFWYRQQPGQSLTLIATANQGSEATYESGFVIDKFPISRPNLTFSTLTVSNMSPEDSSIYLCSGRLAGLRQETQYFGPGTRLLVL.

At least ten counts were recorded for this clonotype. V gene TRBV29-1 combines with J gene TRBJ2-5; D is possibly TRBD1 (6 bases). Germline values: CDR1 SQVTM, CDR2 ANQGSEA. CDR3 size: 12 residues. Between the trimmed V and J ends, which lost 4 bases and 3 bases, there was a span of 9 bases. The CDR3 DNA reads TGCAGCGTTGTACAGGGTAAAGAGACCCAGTACTTC. It translates to CSVVQGKETQYF.

Worth noting for this clonotype: A much more abundant neighbour one base away suggests this may be a read error. This rearrangement joins TRBV4-3 to TRBJ2-1, with TRBD2 identical over 11 bases. V gave up 4 bases and J gave up 4 bases; unmatched junction bases: 9. CDR1 and CDR2 (germline): LGHNA, YSLEER. This CDR3 is 17 amino acids long. CDR3 residues: CASSRGPGLAAYNEQFF. The DNA for the CDR3 is TGCGCCAGCAGCCGGGGTCCGGGACTAGCGGCTTACAATGAGCAGTTCTTC.

This chain links TRBV9 with TRBJ2-1; 7 positions match TRBD2. The V segment lost 0 bases and the J segment 5 bases; nucleotides outside the gene matches: 5. Germline CDR1 is SGDLS and CDR2 is YYNGEE. This CDR3 comprises 15 residues. CDR3: CASSVGGSSNNEQFF. The CDR3 region has the DNA TGTGCCAGCAGCGTAGGCGGGAGCTCTAACAATGAGCAGTTCTTC.

This clonotype occurred a few times. V and J are TRBV6-5 and TRBJ1-2; D not certain. Trimming pared 6 bases from V and 3 bases from J, leaving 5 bases between. This CDR3 contains 11 residues. Germline V gene data show CDR1 as MNHEY and CDR2 as SVGAGI. For the CDR3, the DNA is TGTGCCAGCAGAAAAGACTATGGCTACACCTTC. Translation gives CASRKDYGYTF.

CDR3 sequence reads: CSAERVVQYEQYF. The CDR3 bases are TGCAGTGCTGAGAGGGTGGTTCAATACGAGCAGTACTTC. This chain uses TRBV20-1 with TRBJ2-7; tentatively, D is TRBD2 (5 bases). CDR1 is DFQATT and CDR2 is SNEGSKA in the germline V gene (reference sequence). The V gene lost 5 bases and the J gene lost 4 bases, with 15 bases spanning the gap. The CDR3 runs 13 residues.

This clonotype showed up just a few times. The V call is TRBV6-5, the J call TRBJ1-1, with a possible D match to TRBD1 (5 bases). The CDR3 has 14 residues. Between the trimmed V and J ends, which lost 5 bases and 4 bases, there was a span of 14 bases. Germline V gene lookup returns CDR1 MNHEY and CDR2 SVGAGI. The CDR3 region is CASSGYRGGTEAFF. The CDR3 DNA follows: TGTGCCAGCAGTGGCTACCGGGGGGGCACTGAAGCTTTCTTT.

In this sample, this clonotype turned up a few times. This CDR3 is CSAHQETQYF. Here the CDR3 DNA reads TGCAGTGCCCACCAAGAGACCCAGTACTTC. This rearrangement joins TRBV20-1 to TRBJ2-5; D remains unclear. The V gene's germline CDR1 is DFQATT and CDR2 SNEGSKA (reference sequence). V was trimmed by 6 bases and J by 0 bases, leaving 2 bases between them. The CDR3 loop spans 10 amino acids.

A single count supports this clonotype. The CDR3 DNA reads TGCAGCGTCCGGGCATCGGGAAACACCATATATTTT. As protein: CSVRASGNTIYF. This chain connects TRBV29-1 to TRBJ1-3; unclear D gene. CDR1 SQVTM and CDR2 ANQGSEA come from the germline V gene. V lost 6 bases to trimming and J lost 4 bases, with 10 bases between them. The CDR3 loop spans 12 amino acids.

The DNA of the CDR3 is TGTGCCAGCAGCTTAATCCTAGCGGGCACAAGACCTAACAATGAGCAGTTCTTC. Its protein is CASSLILAGTRPNNEQFF. The J gene is TRBJ2-1, the V gene TRBV7-6, with TRBD2 identical over 8 bases. The CDR3 contains 18 residues. J lost 5 bases, V lost 2 bases, and 14 bases had no gene match. Germline-derived CDR1 and CDR2 are SGHVS and FNYEAQ.

This clonotype was seen more than once but under ten times. The chain recombines TRBV29-1 with TRBJ1-1, with D possibly TRBD1 on 5 matching bases. V was cut by 7 bases and J by 7 bases, with 13 bases left in between. CDR1 SQVTM and CDR2 ANQGSEA come from the germline V gene. This CDR3 is built from 11 residues. The CDR3 is CSAGAGFEAFF. The CDR3, as DNA: TGCAGCGCTGGGGCGGGCTTTGAAGCTTTCTTT.

V gene TRBV4-1 combines with J gene TRBJ2-3, with 10 nucleotides matching TRBD2. The length of the CDR3 is 14 residues. Germline CDR1 reads MGHRA; CDR2 reads YSYEKL. V shed 5 bases, J shed 5 bases, and the junction held 4 bases outside the gene matches. CDR3 nucleotides: TGCGCCAGCAGCTCCCTAGCGGGAGAAGATACGCAGTATTTT. Protein sequence: CASSSLAGEDTQYF.

The V call is TRBV20-1, the J call TRBJ1-1, with D hard to call. The CDR3 runs to 11 residues. Germline CDR1 reads DFQATT; CDR2 reads SNEGSKA (reference sequence). V gave up 6 bases and J gave up 4 bases, with 9 bases separating them. In DNA, the CDR3 is TGCAGTGCCGAAAGACCCACTGAAGCTTTCTTT. This translates into CSAERPTEAFF.

V is TRBV3-1 and J is TRBJ2-2; 9 nucleotides match TRBD2. CDR1 is LGHDT and CDR2 is YNNKEL in the germline V gene (reference sequence). The trim removed 1 base at V and 9 bases at J, leaving 9 bases unmatched. CDR3 length: 16 residues. The chain's CDR3 is CASSQGIAGVDRELFF. CDR3 nucleotide sequence: TGTGCCAGCAGCCAAGGGATAGCGGGAGTGGACCGGGAGCTGTTTTTT.

V and J are TRBV15 and TRBJ2-5; D gene uncertain. The germline CDR1 and CDR2 sequences are LNHNV and YYDKDF (reference sequence). The CDR3 consists of 14 residues. The ends were cut back, 1 base at V and 3 bases at J, with 9 bases in the middle. The CDR3 nucleotides are TGTGCCACCAGCAGAGGAAGGGCAGAAGAGACCCAGTACTTC. Its protein product is CATSRGRAEETQYF. Looking up the rest from reference TRBV15 and TRBJ2-5 gives the full variable domain: DAMVIQNPRYQVTQFGKPVTLSCSQTLNHNVMYWYQQKSSQAPKLLFHYYDKDFNNEADTPDNFQSRRPNTSFCFLDIRSPGLGDTAMYLCATSRGRAEETQYFGPGTRLLVL.

This clonotype has a handful of counts. The chain links TRBV27 to TRBJ2-7; D is ambiguous. The length of the CDR3 is 13 residues. Germline V CDR1 and CDR2: MNHEY, SMNVEV (reference sequence). Trimming stripped 4 bases from V and 0 bases from J, with 7 bases between. The CDR3 DNA reads TGTGCCAGCAGTTCCCTTTCCTCCTACGAGCAGTACTTC. This codes for CASSSLSSYEQYF.

This clonotype was counted only a few times. J is TRBJ1-1 and V is TRBV20-1; no reliable D call. V was pared by 3 bases and J by 0 bases, with 8 bases between. Germline-derived CDR1 and CDR2 are DFQATT and SNEGSKA (reference sequence). The length of the CDR3 is 13 residues. The CDR3 DNA reads as TGCAGTGCTAGGGGCCACCTGAACACTGAAGCTTTCTTT. It translates to CSARGHLNTEAFF.

The V call is TRBV7-2, the J call TRBJ2-5, with a tentative D call TRBD2 (5 bases). V lost 1 base and J lost 2, with 11 bases in between. The V gene's germline CDR1 is SGHTA and CDR2 FQGNSA. CDR3 length: 15 amino acids. The CDR3 protein is CASSLVSRRQETQYF. In DNA form, the CDR3 reads TGTGCCAGCAGCTTAGTAAGCAGGAGGCAAGAGACCCAGTACTTC.

This clonotype was detected only a few times. The DNA for the CDR3 is TGCAGCGTTGAATTAGGGGCCTATGGCTACACCTTC. Protein: CSVELGAYGYTF. This chain connects TRBV29-1 to TRBJ1-2; D is possibly TRBD1 (5 bases). The germline gives CDR1 SQVTM, CDR2 ANQGSEA. The V end lost 2 bases, the J end lost 4 bases, and 8 bases lay between the germline ends. The CDR3 runs 12 residues.

A few counts support this clonotype. V usage is TRBV2 and J usage is TRBJ1-6; TRBD1 matches at 9 bases. J was trimmed by 5 bases and V by 8 bases; bases with no gene match: 4. The CDR3 contains 14 residues. Germline assignment: CDR1 SNHLY and CDR2 FYNNEI. The CDR3 region has the DNA TGTGCCAGCGGGACAGGGAGCGATAATTCACCCCTCCACTTT. Protein product: CASGTGSDNSPLHF. Together with reference TRBV2 and TRBJ1-6, the CDR3 gives the full variable domain: EPEVTQTPSHQVTQMGQEVILRCVPISNHLYFYWYRQILGQKVEFLVSFYNNEISEKSEIFDDQFSVERPDGSNFTLKIRSTKLEDSAMYFCASGTGSDNSPLHFGNGTRLTVT.

Only a few counts were recorded for this clonotype. The chain is built from TRBV29-1 and TRBJ2-1; D uncertain. Trimming removed 8 bases from V and 4 bases from J, with 15 bases in between. The V gene's germline CDR1 is SQVTM and CDR2 ANQGSEA. The CDR3 has 13 amino acids. The CDR3 coding sequence is TGCAGCTTGAGCCAGGAACGGTACAATGAGCAGTTCTTC. It specifies CSLSQERYNEQFF.

Worth noting for this clonotype: Compared with germline, one end of the junction differs, possibly owing to a read error. The chain recombines TRBV4-3 with TRBJ2-1; perhaps TRBD2 as D (6 bases). The CDR3 contains 17 residues. Germline values: CDR1 LGHNA, CDR2 YSLEER. The CDR3 coding sequence is TGCGCCAGCAGCCAGGACCCTAGCAGACTAGAGTACAATGGGCAGTTCTTC. Translated, it gives CASSQDPSRLEYNGQFF.

The chain recombines TRBV27 with TRBJ2-7; possible D gene TRBD1, 6 bases. The CDR3 length is 13 residues. The V gene's germline CDR1 is MNHEY and CDR2 SMNVEV (reference sequence). V lost 5 bases and J 5 bases, leaving 13 bases between the germline ends. The CDR3 region is CASSPTGFHEQYF. The CDR3, as DNA: TGTGCCAGCAGTCCAACAGGGTTCCACGAGCAGTACTTC.

The V and J genes are TRBV7-2 and TRBJ2-4; D might be TRBD1 (6 bases). The CDR3 covers 14 residues. V lost 4 bases, J lost 13 bases, and 20 bases lay in between. Germline CDR1 and CDR2: SGHTA and FQGNSA. The CDR3 is CASSSGPGVGEQYF. The CDR3 DNA follows: TGTGCCAGCAGCTCGGGACCAGGGGTGGGGGAGCAGTACTTC.